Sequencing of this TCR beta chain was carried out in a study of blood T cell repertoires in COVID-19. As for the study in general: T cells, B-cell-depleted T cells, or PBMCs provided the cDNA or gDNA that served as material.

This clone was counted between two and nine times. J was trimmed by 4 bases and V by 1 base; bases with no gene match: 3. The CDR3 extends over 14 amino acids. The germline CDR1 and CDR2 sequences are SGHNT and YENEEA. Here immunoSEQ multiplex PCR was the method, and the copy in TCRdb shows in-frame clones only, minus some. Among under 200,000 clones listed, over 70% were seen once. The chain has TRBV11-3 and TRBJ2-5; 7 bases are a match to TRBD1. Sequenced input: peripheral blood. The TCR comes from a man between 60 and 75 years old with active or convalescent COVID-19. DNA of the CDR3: TGTGCCAGCAGCTTAGGGGGACAGCCAGAGACCCAGTACTTC. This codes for CASSLGGQPETQYF.